The 2 T cell receptor beta chains below were found in one sample sequenced in a study of glioma-infiltrating T cells. Amplification of TCR alpha and beta CDR3 regions from RNA used iRepertoire nested multiplex PCR. TCRdb processed the multiplex PCR reads anew with MiXCR; each CDR3 protein has one entry. This sample yields some 160,000 distinct CDR3 sequences, of which around 42% are seen a single time; around 4.9% belongs to the top ten. The sequenced material came from glioma tissue, nonneoplastic brain tissue, or PBMCs (not recorded which). The receptors were sampled from a human donor with low-grade glioma or glioblastoma, undergoing nonglioma brain surgery, or in good health (not recorded which).

In regard to this clonotype: A much more abundant neighbour one base away suggests this may be a read error. J is TRBJ2-3 and V is TRBV2; 10 bases are a match to TRBD1. V dropped 6 bases and J dropped 2; count of bases not matched to a gene: 5. The CDR3 has 15 amino acids. Germline values: CDR1 SNHLY, CDR2 FYNNEI. The CDR3 coding sequence is TGTGCCAGCAGCAACGGGACAGGGGACACAGATACGCAGTATTTT. It yields the protein CASSNGTGDTDTQYF.

This clonotype appeared many times. This rearrangement joins TRBV2 to TRBJ2-3; a weak D match, TRBD2 (5 bases). This CDR3 has 12 residues. Germline V lookup: CDR1 SNHLY, CDR2 FYNNEI. The ends were cut back, 4 bases at V and 6 bases at J, with 8 bases in the middle. In DNA form, the CDR3 reads TGTGCCAGCAGTGCCCCGGGGGATACGCAGTATTTT. This translates into CASSAPGDTQYF.